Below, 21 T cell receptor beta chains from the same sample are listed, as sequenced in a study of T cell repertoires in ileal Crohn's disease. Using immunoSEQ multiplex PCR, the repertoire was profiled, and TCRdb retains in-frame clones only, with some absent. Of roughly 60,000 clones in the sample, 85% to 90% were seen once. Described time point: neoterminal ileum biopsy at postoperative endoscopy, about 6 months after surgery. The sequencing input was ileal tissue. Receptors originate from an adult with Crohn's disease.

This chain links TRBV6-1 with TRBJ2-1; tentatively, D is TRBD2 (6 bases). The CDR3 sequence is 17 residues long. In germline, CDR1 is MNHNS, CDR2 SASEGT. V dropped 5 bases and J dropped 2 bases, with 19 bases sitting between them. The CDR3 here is CASSQDSGLPTYNEQFF. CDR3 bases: TGTGCCAGCAGTCAAGACTCGGGACTTCCGACCTACAATGAGCAGTTCTTC.

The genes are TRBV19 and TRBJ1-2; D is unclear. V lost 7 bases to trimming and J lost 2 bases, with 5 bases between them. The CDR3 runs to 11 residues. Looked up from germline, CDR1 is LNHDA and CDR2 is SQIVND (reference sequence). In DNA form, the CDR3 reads TGTGCCAGTACAGAAAACTATGGCTACACCTTC. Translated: CASTENYGYTF. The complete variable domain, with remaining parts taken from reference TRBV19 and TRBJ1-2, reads DGGITQSPKYLFRKEGQNVTLSCEQNLNHDAMYWYRQDPGQGLRLIYYSQIVNDFQKGDIAEGYSVSREKKESFPLTVTSAQKNPTAFYLCASTENYGYTFGSGTRLTVV.

In nucleotides, the CDR3 is TGCGCCAGCAGCCCCAGGTTCACTAATGAAAAACTGTTTTTT. Translating it yields CASSPRFTNEKLFF. The rearrangement joins TRBV5-1 to TRBJ1-4, with unresolved D. Germline CDR1 is SGHRS and CDR2 is YFSETQ. The CDR3 is 14 amino acids. Trimming left V 4 bases short and J 2 bases short, with 9 bases between. The full variable domain, its missing parts supplied by reference TRBV5-1 and TRBJ1-4, is KAGVTQTPRYLIKTRGQQVTLSCSPISGHRSVSWYQQTPGQGLQFLFEYFSETQRNKGNFPGRFSGRQFSNSRSEMNVSTLELGDSALYLCASSPRFTNEKLFFGSGTQLSVL.

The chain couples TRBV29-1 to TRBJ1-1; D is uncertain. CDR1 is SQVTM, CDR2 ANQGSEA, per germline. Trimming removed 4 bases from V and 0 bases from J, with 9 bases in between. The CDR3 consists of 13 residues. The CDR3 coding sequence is TGCAGCGTTGGAGGGAGATTGAACACTGAAGCTTTCTTT. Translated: CSVGGRLNTEAFF. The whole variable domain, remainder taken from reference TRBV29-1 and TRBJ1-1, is SAVISQKPSRDICQRGTSLTIQCQVDSQVTMMFWYRQQPGQSLTLIATANQGSEATYESGFVIDKFPISRPNLTFSTLTVSNMSPEDSSIYLCSVGGRLNTEAFFGQGTRLTVV.

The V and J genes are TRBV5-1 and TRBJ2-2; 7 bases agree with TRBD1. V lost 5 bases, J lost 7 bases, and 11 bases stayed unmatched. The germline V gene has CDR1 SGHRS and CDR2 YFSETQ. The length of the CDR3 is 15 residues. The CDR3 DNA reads TGCGCCAGCAGTATCATGGGGACAGCCTTCGGGGAGCTGTTTTTT. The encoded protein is CASSIMGTAFGELFF.

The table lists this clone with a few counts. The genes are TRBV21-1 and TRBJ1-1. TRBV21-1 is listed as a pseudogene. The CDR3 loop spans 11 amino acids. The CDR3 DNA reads TGTGCCAGACCCCTGAGCACTGAAGCTTTCTTT. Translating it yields CARPLSTEAFF.

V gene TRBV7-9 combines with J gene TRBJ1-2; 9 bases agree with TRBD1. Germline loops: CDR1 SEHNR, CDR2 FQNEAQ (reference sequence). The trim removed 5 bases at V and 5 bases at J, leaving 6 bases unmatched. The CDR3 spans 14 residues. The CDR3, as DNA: TGTGCCAGCAGCACACGGACAGGGGAATATGGCTACACCTTC. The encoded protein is CASSTRTGEYGYTF.

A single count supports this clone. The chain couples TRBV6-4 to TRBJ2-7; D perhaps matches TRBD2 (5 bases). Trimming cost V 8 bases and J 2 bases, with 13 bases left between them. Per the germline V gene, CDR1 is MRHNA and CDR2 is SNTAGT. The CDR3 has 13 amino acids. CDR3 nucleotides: TGTGCCAGCCGGGGTCCAGACCCCTACGAGCAGTACGTC. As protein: CASRGPDPYEQYV.

The CDR3 coding sequence is TGTGCCTGGAGCGCCTTGGCGAGCGGGACCTACGAGCAGTACTTC. Residues: CAWSALASGTYEQYF. V usage is TRBV30 and J usage is TRBJ2-7; 7 nucleotides align to TRBD2. Trimming removed 3 bases from V and 2 bases from J; junction bases left unmatched: 10. CDR3 length: 15 residues. Germline values: CDR1 GTSNPN, CDR2 SVGIG (reference sequence).

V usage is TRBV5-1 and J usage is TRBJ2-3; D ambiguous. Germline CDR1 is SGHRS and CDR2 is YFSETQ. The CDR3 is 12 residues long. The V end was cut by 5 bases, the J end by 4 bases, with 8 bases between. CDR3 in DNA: TGCGCCAGCAGTTACAGTGCAGATACGCAGTATTTT. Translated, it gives CASSYSADTQYF. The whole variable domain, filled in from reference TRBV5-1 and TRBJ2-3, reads KAGVTQTPRYLIKTRGQQVTLSCSPISGHRSVSWYQQTPGQGLQFLFEYFSETQRNKGNFPGRFSGRQFSNSRSEMNVSTLELGDSALYLCASSYSADTQYFGPGTRLTVL.

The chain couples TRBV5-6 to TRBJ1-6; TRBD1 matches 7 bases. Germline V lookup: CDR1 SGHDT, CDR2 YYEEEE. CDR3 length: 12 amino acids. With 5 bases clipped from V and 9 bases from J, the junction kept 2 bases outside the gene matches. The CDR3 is CASSHRGSPLHF. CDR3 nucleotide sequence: TGTGCCAGCAGTCACAGGGGTTCACCCCTCCACTTT.

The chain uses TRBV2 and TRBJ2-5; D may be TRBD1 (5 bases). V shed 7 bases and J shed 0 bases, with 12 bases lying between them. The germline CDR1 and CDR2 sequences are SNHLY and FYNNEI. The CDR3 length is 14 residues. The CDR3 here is CASKSRVNQETQYF. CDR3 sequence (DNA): TGTGCCAGCAAGTCCAGGGTGAACCAAGAGACCCAGTACTTC. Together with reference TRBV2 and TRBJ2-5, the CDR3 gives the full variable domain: EPEVTQTPSHQVTQMGQEVILRCVPISNHLYFYWYRQILGQKVEFLVSFYNNEISEKSEIFDDQFSVERPDGSNFTLKIRSTKLEDSAMYFCASKSRVNQETQYFGPGTRLLVL.

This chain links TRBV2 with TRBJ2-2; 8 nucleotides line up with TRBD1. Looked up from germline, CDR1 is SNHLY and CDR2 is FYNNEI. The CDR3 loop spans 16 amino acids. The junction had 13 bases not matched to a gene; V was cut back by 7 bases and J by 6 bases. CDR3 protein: CASILDREVLAGELFF. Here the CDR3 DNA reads TGTGCCAGCATTCTGGACAGGGAAGTCTTGGCCGGGGAGCTGTTTTTT.

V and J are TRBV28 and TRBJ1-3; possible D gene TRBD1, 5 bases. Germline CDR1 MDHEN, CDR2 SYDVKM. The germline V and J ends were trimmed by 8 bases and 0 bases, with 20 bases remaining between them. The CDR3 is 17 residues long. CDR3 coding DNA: TGTGCCAGCCTCCCGAGGGGCGGGGCCCCCTCTGGAAACACCATATATTTT. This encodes CASLPRGGAPSGNTIYF.

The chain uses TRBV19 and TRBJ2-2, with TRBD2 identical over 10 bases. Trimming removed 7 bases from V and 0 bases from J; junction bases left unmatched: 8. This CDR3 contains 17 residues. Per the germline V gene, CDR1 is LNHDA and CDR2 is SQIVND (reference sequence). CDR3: CASKRTSGAANTGELFF. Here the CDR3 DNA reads TGTGCCAGTAAAAGAACTAGCGGGGCCGCGAACACCGGGGAGCTGTTTTTT.

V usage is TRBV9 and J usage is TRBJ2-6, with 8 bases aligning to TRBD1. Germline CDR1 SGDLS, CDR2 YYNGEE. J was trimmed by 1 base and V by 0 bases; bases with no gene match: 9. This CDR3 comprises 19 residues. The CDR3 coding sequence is TGTGCCAGCAGCGTAGCAACACGACAGGGGTGGTCTGGGGCCAACGTCCTGACTTTC. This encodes CASSVATRQGWSGANVLTF.

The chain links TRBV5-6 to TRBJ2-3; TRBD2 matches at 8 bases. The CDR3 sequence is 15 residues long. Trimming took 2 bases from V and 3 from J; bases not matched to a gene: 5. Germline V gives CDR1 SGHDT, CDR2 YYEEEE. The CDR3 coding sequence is TGTGCCAGCAGCTTAGAGCGGGAGAGAACAGATACGCAGTATTTT. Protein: CASSLERERTDTQYF.

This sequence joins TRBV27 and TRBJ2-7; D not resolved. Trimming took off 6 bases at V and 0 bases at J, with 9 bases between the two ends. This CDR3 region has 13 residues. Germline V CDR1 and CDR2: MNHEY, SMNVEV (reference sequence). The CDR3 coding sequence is TGTGCCAGCAGCAAGTCTAGCTCCTACGAGCAGTACGTC. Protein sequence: CASSKSSSYEQYV.

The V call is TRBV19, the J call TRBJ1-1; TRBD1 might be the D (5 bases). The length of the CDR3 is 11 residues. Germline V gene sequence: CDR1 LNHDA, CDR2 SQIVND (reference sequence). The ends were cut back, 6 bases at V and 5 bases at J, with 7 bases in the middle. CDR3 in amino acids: CASSGGTEAFF. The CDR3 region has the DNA TGTGCCAGTAGCGGGGGGACTGAAGCTTTCTTT.

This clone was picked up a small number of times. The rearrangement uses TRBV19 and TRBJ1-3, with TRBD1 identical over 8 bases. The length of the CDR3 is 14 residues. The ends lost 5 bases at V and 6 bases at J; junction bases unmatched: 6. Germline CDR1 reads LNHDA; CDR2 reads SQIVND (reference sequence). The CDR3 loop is CASSRTGGLNTIYF. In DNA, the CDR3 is TGTGCCAGTAGTCGTACAGGGGGTTTAAACACCATATATTTT.

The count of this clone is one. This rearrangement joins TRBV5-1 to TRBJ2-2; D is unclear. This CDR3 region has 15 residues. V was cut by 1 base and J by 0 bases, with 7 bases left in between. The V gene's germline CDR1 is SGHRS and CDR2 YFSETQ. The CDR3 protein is CASSLQASNTGELFF. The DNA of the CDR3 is TGCGCCAGCAGCTTGCAGGCGTCGAACACCGGGGAGCTGTTTTTT. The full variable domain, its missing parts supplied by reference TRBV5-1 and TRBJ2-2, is KAGVTQTPRYLIKTRGQQVTLSCSPISGHRSVSWYQQTPGQGLQFLFEYFSETQRNKGNFPGRFSGRQFSNSRSEMNVSTLELGDSALYLCASSLQASNTGELFFGEGSRLTVL.